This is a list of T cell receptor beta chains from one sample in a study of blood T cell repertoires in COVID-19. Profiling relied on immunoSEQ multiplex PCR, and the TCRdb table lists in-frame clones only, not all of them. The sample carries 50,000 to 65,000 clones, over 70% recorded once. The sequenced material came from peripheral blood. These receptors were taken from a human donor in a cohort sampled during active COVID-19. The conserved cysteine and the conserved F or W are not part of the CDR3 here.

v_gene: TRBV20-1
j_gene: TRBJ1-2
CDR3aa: SASGGVGYT

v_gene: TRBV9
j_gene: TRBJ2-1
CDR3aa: ASSARDNPWNEQF

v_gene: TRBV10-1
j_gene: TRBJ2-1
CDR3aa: ASRGGTSGRVDEQF

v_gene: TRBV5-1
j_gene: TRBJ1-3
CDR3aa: ASSLGVSGNTIY

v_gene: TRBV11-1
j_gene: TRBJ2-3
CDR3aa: ASSLYSAGGTDTQY

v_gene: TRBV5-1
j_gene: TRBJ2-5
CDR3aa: ASSSRPGQGETQY

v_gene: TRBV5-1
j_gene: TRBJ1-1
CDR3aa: ASSLASGVNTEAF

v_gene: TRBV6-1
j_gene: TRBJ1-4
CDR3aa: ASSVHQGAVNEKLF

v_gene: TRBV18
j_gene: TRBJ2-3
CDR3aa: ASSPPVRTEDTQY

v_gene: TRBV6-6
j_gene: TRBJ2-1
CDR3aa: ASSTTSGYNEQF

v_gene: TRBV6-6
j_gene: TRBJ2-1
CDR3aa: ASSYSRQYNEQF

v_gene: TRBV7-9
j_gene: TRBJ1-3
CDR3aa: ASSLHTSGNTIY

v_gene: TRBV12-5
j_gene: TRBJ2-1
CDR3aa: ASGLSRGGSEQF

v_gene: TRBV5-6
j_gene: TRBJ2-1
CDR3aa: ASQDSRFHNEQF

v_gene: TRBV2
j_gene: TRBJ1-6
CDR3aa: ASSLTGASYNSPLH

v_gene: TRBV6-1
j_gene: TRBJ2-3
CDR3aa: ASSQSKGFPDTQY

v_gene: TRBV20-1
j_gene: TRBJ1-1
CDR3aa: SASRRDKAF